This TCR beta chain was sequenced in a study of response to subunit inactivated influenza vaccine. This clonotype was counted at least ten times. TCRdb fed the RT-PCR reads into MiXCR, producing one record per CDR3 protein. The sample carries about 500,000 distinct CDR3 sequences, approximately 7.7% recorded once. Germline V gives CDR1 MNHEY, CDR2 SVGEGT. This CDR3 comprises 13 residues. V dropped 6 bases and J dropped 0 bases, with 5 bases sitting between them. The sample in question was PBMCs from blood, obtained less than 30 months after vaccination. The chain has TRBV6-2 or TRBV6-3 and TRBJ2-2; D remains ambiguous. The sequence came from a man between 50 and 69 years old who received an inactivated influenza vaccine. CDR3 in DNA: TGTGCCAGCAGCCCAGCGAACACCGGGGAGCTGTTTTTT. Amino acids: CASSPANTGELFF.